By its share, the clone carrying this T cell receptor (beta chain) is hyperexpanded. What it binds is unknown. Profiling relied on immunoSEQ multiplex PCR, and the TCRdb table lists in-frame clones only, not all of them. The sample carries roughly 6,000 clones, around 64% recorded once. Per germline, CDR1 LNHNV and CDR2 YYDKDF (reference sequence). V was cut by 0 bases and J by 4 bases, with 15 bases left in between. This CDR3 comprises 16 residues. The data were taken from a study of CD8 T cell repertoires and HIV-1 epitope variants. About the research overall: Separate wells received one of Twenty-five Gag or Nef variant peptides. Tested: three Gag epitope families, Nef HW9 and YT9. Findings and caveats of the study: This assay reports beta chains of antigen-expanded cells, not T cell function.

Source material: cultured CD8+ T cells derived from PBMCs. V usage is TRBV15 and J usage is TRBJ1-2, with D possibly being TRBD1 (5 bases). This TCR was recovered from a male donor with HIV. CDR3 DNA sequence: TGTGCCACCAGCAGAGATCGGGGGACCCAGGTCTATGGCTACACCTTC. It codes for CATSRDRGTQVYGYTF.